This T cell receptor (beta chain) originates from a study of shared clonotypes between healthy human individuals. Findings of the study overall: Naive CD4 clonotypes were shared across a few donors at approximately 5.3%.

Concerning this clone: Its antigen is unknown.

Selected positively for CCR7 and CD45RO-negative, naive CD8 cells excluded terminally differentiated effector memory CD45RA+ cells. Assay used: immunoSEQ multiplex PCR; TCRdb lists only in-frame clones, some missing. Counted here are hundreds of thousands of clones, 90% to 95% occurring once; the ten biggest clones make up over 0.09%. The sequenced sample was naive CD8+ T cells sorted from blood. The clonotype comes from a woman under 40 in good health.

The CDR3 reads CASSWGQTADEQYF. The CDR3, as DNA: TGTGCCAGTAGCTGGGGACAGACGGCTGACGAGCAGTACTTC. The chain combines TRBV19 with TRBJ2-7; the match to TRBD1 covers 7 bases. The CDR3 extends over 14 amino acids. The J segment lost 5 bases and the V segment lost 6 bases, leaving 10 bases of the junction unmatched. Per the germline V gene, CDR1 is LNHDA and CDR2 is SQIVND (reference sequence).